The rows below give T cell receptor beta chains drawn from one sample of a study of blood T cell repertoires in COVID-19. Data came from immunoSEQ multiplex PCR; TCRdb stores just in-frame clones and leaves some out. The sample comprises roughly 320,000 clones, 75% to 85% of which are singletons, and approximately 7.5% rests with the top ten. The sample was peripheral blood. These receptors were obtained from a human donor in a cohort sampled during active COVID-19. Both conserved end residues are part of each CDR3. Each record gives: clone size, D gene, CDR3 length, J gene, V gene, CDR3 DNA, CDR3 protein. D genes are given only for firm matches. Some rows mark clone size as missing; the rest say once, few, many or name a class of expanded clone.

abundance: -
d_gene: TRBD1
len: 15
j_gene: TRBJ1-5
v_gene: TRBV24-1
CDR3nt: TGTGCCACCAGTGACGGGACAGTCCCCAATCAGCCCCAGCATTTT
CDR3aa: CATSDGTVPNQPQHF

abundance: -
d_gene: -
len: 15
j_gene: TRBJ1-5
v_gene: TRBV6-1
CDR3nt: TGTGCCAGCAGTGAAGGTTTGGGCACCAATCAGCCCCAGCATTTT
CDR3aa: CASSEGLGTNQPQHF

abundance: -
d_gene: -
len: 11
j_gene: TRBJ1-1
v_gene: TRBV20-1
CDR3nt: TGCAGTGCTAGAGGGACAGTTGAAGCTTTCTTT
CDR3aa: CSARGTVEAFF

abundance: once
d_gene: TRBD2
len: 14
j_gene: TRBJ2-7
v_gene: TRBV3-1/TRBV3-2
CDR3nt: TGTGCCAGCAGCCAAGACGGGGGGGCCTCCGAGCAGTACTTC
CDR3aa: CASSQDGGASEQYF

abundance: few
d_gene: -
len: 18
j_gene: TRBJ1-5
v_gene: TRBV2
CDR3nt: TGTGCCAGCAATGTAAGGGCGACGGAGGGTTATAGCAATCAGCCCCAGCATTTT
CDR3aa: CASNVRATEGYSNQPQHF

abundance: -
d_gene: -
len: 13
j_gene: TRBJ2-1
v_gene: TRBV15
CDR3nt: TGTGCCACCAGCGGTCGGTGGTACAATGAGCAGTTCTTC
CDR3aa: CATSGRWYNEQFF

abundance: -
d_gene: -
len: 13
j_gene: TRBJ1-4
v_gene: TRBV9
CDR3nt: TGTGCCAGCAGCACAGGACAGCAGGAAAAACTGTTTTTT
CDR3aa: CASSTGQQEKLFF

abundance: -
d_gene: -
len: 16
j_gene: TRBJ1-1
v_gene: TRBV19
CDR3nt: TGTGCCAGTAGTATAGTATCCGGGGGTATGAACACTGAAGCTTTCTTT
CDR3aa: CASSIVSGGMNTEAFF

abundance: -
d_gene: -
len: 16
j_gene: TRBJ2-5
v_gene: TRBV24-1
CDR3nt: TGTGCCACCAGTGATAATACAGGGTACTCCCAAGAGACCCAGTACTTC
CDR3aa: CATSDNTGYSQETQYF

abundance: -
d_gene: -
len: 12
j_gene: TRBJ2-3
v_gene: TRBV7-6
CDR3nt: TGTGCCAGCAGCCCCCCTTCAGATACGCAGTATTTT
CDR3aa: CASSPPSDTQYF

abundance: few
d_gene: TRBD1
len: 14
j_gene: TRBJ2-2
v_gene: TRBV7-6
CDR3nt: TGTGCCAGCAGCTCGGGACAGGGGCCCGGGGAGCTGTTTTTT
CDR3aa: CASSSGQGPGELFF

abundance: -
d_gene: -
len: 13
j_gene: TRBJ1-3
v_gene: TRBV3-1/TRBV3-2
CDR3nt: TGTGCCAGCAGCCAAGCAGGACAGATCGCCCGATATTTT
CDR3aa: CASSQAGQIARYF

abundance: -
d_gene: -
len: 14
j_gene: TRBJ1-2
v_gene: TRBV2
CDR3nt: TGTGCCAGCAGTGAAGAGGGGCTTCTCTATGGCTACACCTTC
CDR3aa: CASSEEGLLYGYTF

abundance: few
d_gene: TRBD1
len: 15
j_gene: TRBJ2-7
v_gene: TRBV11-3
CDR3nt: TGTGCCAGCAGCTTAGCCCCGGGACAGACCTACGAGCAGTACTTC
CDR3aa: CASSLAPGQTYEQYF

abundance: -
d_gene: -
len: 16
j_gene: TRBJ2-3
v_gene: TRBV5-8
CDR3nt: TGTGCCAGCAGCTTGGGTAGTATTACCAGCACAGATACGCAGTATTTT
CDR3aa: CASSLGSITSTDTQYF

abundance: -
d_gene: TRBD1
len: 14
j_gene: TRBJ2-7
v_gene: TRBV19
CDR3nt: TGTGCCAGTAGTCCACAGGGGGCGAGCTACGAGCAGTACTTC
CDR3aa: CASSPQGASYEQYF

abundance: -
d_gene: TRBD1
len: 18
j_gene: TRBJ2-7
v_gene: TRBV5-1
CDR3nt: TGCGCCAGCAGCTTTGGATCGCACCGGGACAGGGTGTACTACGAGCAGTACTTC
CDR3aa: CASSFGSHRDRVYYEQYF

abundance: once
d_gene: TRBD1
len: 13
j_gene: TRBJ1-5
v_gene: TRBV29-1
CDR3nt: TGCAGCGCCACATCAGGGGGCGGACAGCCCCAGCATTTT
CDR3aa: CSATSGGGQPQHF

abundance: -
d_gene: TRBD1
len: 14
j_gene: TRBJ1-1
v_gene: TRBV3-1/TRBV3-2
CDR3nt: TGTGCCAGCAGCCATAACAGGGGTCGCACTGAAGCTTTCTTT
CDR3aa: CASSHNRGRTEAFF

abundance: -
d_gene: -
len: 13
j_gene: TRBJ1-2
v_gene: TRBV4-2
CDR3nt: TGTGCCAGCAGCCAAGAGCCTGAGCGAGGCTACACCTTC
CDR3aa: CASSQEPERGYTF

abundance: -
d_gene: TRBD1
len: 15
j_gene: TRBJ1-4
v_gene: TRBV25-1
CDR3nt: TGTGCCAGCAGTGTCCCCGGGACAGGGGGTGAAAAACTGTTTTTT
CDR3aa: CASSVPGTGGEKLFF

abundance: -
d_gene: -
len: 16
j_gene: TRBJ2-1
v_gene: TRBV5-1
CDR3nt: TGCGCCAGCAGCTTTGAAACCCCCCTAGCTTATAATGAGCAGTTCTTC
CDR3aa: CASSFETPLAYNEQFF

abundance: -
d_gene: TRBD1
len: 14
j_gene: TRBJ1-2
v_gene: TRBV7-9
CDR3nt: TGTGCCAGCAGTTTGGGACAGGGGAACTATGGCTACACCTTC
CDR3aa: CASSLGQGNYGYTF

abundance: -
d_gene: -
len: 14
j_gene: TRBJ2-7
v_gene: TRBV9
CDR3nt: TGTGCCAGCAGCGTAAGGGGTAGCTCCTACGAGCAGTACTTC
CDR3aa: CASSVRGSSYEQYF

abundance: -
d_gene: TRBD1
len: 14
j_gene: TRBJ2-7
v_gene: TRBV25-1
CDR3nt: TGTGCCAGCAGTGCGGGACAGGGAAACTACGAGCAGTACTTC
CDR3aa: CASSAGQGNYEQYF

abundance: -
d_gene: TRBD2
len: 16
j_gene: TRBJ2-1
v_gene: TRBV9
CDR3nt: TGTGCCAGCAGCCCGACTGGGCGGGGGGTTTACAATGAGCAGTTCTTC
CDR3aa: CASSPTGRGVYNEQFF

abundance: -
d_gene: -
len: 15
j_gene: TRBJ1-1
v_gene: TRBV9
CDR3nt: TGTGCCAGCAGCGTAGATGGTAGAGAGGACACTGAAGCTTTCTTT
CDR3aa: CASSVDGREDTEAFF

abundance: -
d_gene: TRBD2
len: 17
j_gene: TRBJ2-2
v_gene: TRBV9
CDR3nt: TGTGCCAGCAGCCCCGATCTAGCGGTGAAGAACACCGGGGAGCTGTTTTTT
CDR3aa: CASSPDLAVKNTGELFF

abundance: -
d_gene: TRBD1
len: 15
j_gene: TRBJ2-7
v_gene: TRBV5-4
CDR3nt: TGTGCCAGCAGCTTGGAGACAGGGGGTTCCTACGAGCAGTACTTC
CDR3aa: CASSLETGGSYEQYF

abundance: once
d_gene: -
len: 12
j_gene: TRBJ1-1
v_gene: TRBV18
CDR3nt: TGTGCCAGCTCACCACAGGGGGTAGAAGCTTTCTTT
CDR3aa: CASSPQGVEAFF

abundance: many
d_gene: TRBD1
len: 17
j_gene: TRBJ2-4
v_gene: TRBV5-1
CDR3nt: TGCGCCAGCAGCTTTGTGGGTGGCCGGACAGGGGGGAACATTCAGTACTTC
CDR3aa: CASSFVGGRTGGNIQYF

abundance: -
d_gene: TRBD1
len: 15
j_gene: TRBJ1-5
v_gene: TRBV28
CDR3nt: TGTGCCAGCACCAGGGGGGAAAGGAGTAATCAGCCCCAGCATTTT
CDR3aa: CASTRGERSNQPQHF

abundance: -
d_gene: TRBD1
len: 18
j_gene: TRBJ2-2
v_gene: TRBV19
CDR3nt: TGTGCCAGTAGTATGTTGTCGGGACAGGGGGCAATGTCCGGGGAGCTGTTTTTT
CDR3aa: CASSMLSGQGAMSGELFF

abundance: -
d_gene: TRBD1
len: 14
j_gene: TRBJ2-7
v_gene: TRBV29-1
CDR3nt: TGCAGCGTCAAGAAGGGGACAGGCTCCTACGAGCAGTACTTC
CDR3aa: CSVKKGTGSYEQYF

abundance: -
d_gene: -
len: 15
j_gene: TRBJ1-2
v_gene: TRBV12-2
CDR3nt: TGTGCAAGTCGCTTCTACTCGGGACAGGGAGGCGGCTACACCTTC
CDR3aa: CASRFYSGQGGGYTF

abundance: once
d_gene: -
len: 13
j_gene: TRBJ1-1
v_gene: TRBV6-6
CDR3nt: TGTGCCAGCAGTTACCCGACGCGGGCTGAAGCTTTCTTT
CDR3aa: CASSYPTRAEAFF

abundance: -
d_gene: TRBD1
len: 15
j_gene: TRBJ1-1
v_gene: TRBV6-5
CDR3nt: TGTGCCAGCAGAAGGACAGGGACAACGAACACTGAAGCTTTCTTT
CDR3aa: CASRRTGTTNTEAFF

abundance: -
d_gene: -
len: 15
j_gene: TRBJ1-4
v_gene: TRBV7-2
CDR3nt: TGTGCCAGCAGCTTAGTGGGGGGAAATCTTGAAAAACTGTTTTTT
CDR3aa: CASSLVGGNLEKLFF

abundance: -
d_gene: -
len: 12
j_gene: TRBJ1-1
v_gene: TRBV5-1
CDR3nt: TGCGCCAGCAGGCAGACAGGTACTGAAGCTTTCTTT
CDR3aa: CASRQTGTEAFF

abundance: once
d_gene: -
len: 15
j_gene: TRBJ1-1
v_gene: TRBV9
CDR3nt: TGTGCCAGCAGCCCCCATCGGGCGGGCCCCACTGAAGCTTTCTTT
CDR3aa: CASSPHRAGPTEAFF

abundance: -
d_gene: TRBD1
len: 13
j_gene: TRBJ1-2
v_gene: TRBV5-1
CDR3nt: TGCGCCAGCAGCCGTTGGGACAGTGCGGGCTACACCTTC
CDR3aa: CASSRWDSAGYTF

abundance: -
d_gene: TRBD2
len: 14
j_gene: TRBJ2-7
v_gene: TRBV6-5
CDR3nt: TGTGCCACCTCACTAGCGGGGGTTTCCTACGAGCAGTACTTC
CDR3aa: CATSLAGVSYEQYF

abundance: -
d_gene: -
len: 12
j_gene: TRBJ2-7
v_gene: TRBV11-2
CDR3nt: TGTGCCAGCAGCCCCCAGGGTTACGAGCAGTACTTC
CDR3aa: CASSPQGYEQYF

abundance: few
d_gene: TRBD1
len: 14
j_gene: TRBJ1-1
v_gene: TRBV20-1
CDR3nt: TGCAGTGCTAGTTCTCCAGGGGGAAGGACTGAAGCTTTCTTT
CDR3aa: CSASSPGGRTEAFF

abundance: -
d_gene: TRBD1
len: 14
j_gene: TRBJ2-7
v_gene: TRBV7-9
CDR3nt: TGTGCCAGCAGCTTAGGGGACAGGGGGTACGAGCAGTACTTC
CDR3aa: CASSLGDRGYEQYF

abundance: -
d_gene: -
len: 15
j_gene: TRBJ2-1
v_gene: TRBV7-7
CDR3nt: TGTGCCAGCAGCTTAGACGGTAGCTCCTACAATGAGCAGTTCTTC
CDR3aa: CASSLDGSSYNEQFF

abundance: -
d_gene: TRBD1
len: 17
j_gene: TRBJ1-4
v_gene: TRBV9
CDR3nt: TGTGCCAGCAGCGCCACAGGGGCTCCCGCAACTAATGAAAAACTGTTTTTT
CDR3aa: CASSATGAPATNEKLFF

abundance: -
d_gene: -
len: 14
j_gene: TRBJ2-1
v_gene: TRBV7-3
CDR3nt: TGTGCCAGCAGCTTCTCCGGGACCTACAATGAGCAGTTCTTC
CDR3aa: CASSFSGTYNEQFF